This entry features one TCR beta chain sequence. The data were obtained in a study of control samples from healthy donors and cancer patients. The method was immunoSEQ multiplex PCR; TCRdb's version includes in-frame clones alone and lacks a portion of them. This sample has under 150,000 clones; around 89% occur once, and the top ten carry approximately 2.3%. Germline-derived CDR1 and CDR2 are LGHNA and YSLEER. The V and J ends lost 0 bases and 6 bases respectively, with 16 bases between them. The length of the CDR3 is 16 residues. This receptor was obtained from an older woman in good health. V usage is TRBV4-3 and J usage is TRBJ2-3, with D perhaps being TRBD1 or TRBD2 (5 bases each). The sample taken for sequencing was blood. CDR3 region: CASSQDSGTPLDTQYF. DNA for the CDR3: TGCGCCAGCAGCCAAGACTCCGGGACCCCTCTCGATACGCAGTATTTT.